Presented here are 27 T cell receptor beta chains from one specimen sequenced in a study of radiotherapy plus CTLA-4 blockade in lung cancer. Profiled with immunoSEQ multiplex PCR; TCRdb holds only in-frame clones, not every one. The top ten hold over 0.75% of the sample, which has some 78,000 clones, around nine tenths seen once. Material: peripheral blood, obtained from a patient treated with radiotherapy plus ipilimumab. The source is a human donor with non-small cell lung cancer who had stable disease on radiotherapy plus ipilimumab.

V usage is TRBV9 and J usage is TRBJ2-1, with TRBD1 matching 11 bases. Trimming at V came to 1 base and at J to 4 bases, leaving 4 bases not matched to a gene. CDR1 and CDR2 from the germline V gene are SGDLS and YYNGEE. CDR3 length equals 16 residues. The CDR3 DNA reads TGTGCCAGCAGCGTAACTGGACAGGGGGCTTACAATGAGCAGTTCTTC. As protein: CASSVTGQGAYNEQFF.

V gene TRBV5-1 combines with J gene TRBJ2-3, with 8 positions matching TRBD2. V was clipped by 5 bases and J by 6 bases; unmatched bases: 5. There are 13 residues in the CDR3. The germline V gene encodes CDR1 SGHRS and CDR2 YFSETQ. The CDR3 DNA follows: TGCGCCAGCAGTCCCGGGACTAGGGATACGCAGTATTTT. Encoded protein: CASSPGTRDTQYF.

The chain links TRBV7-8 to TRBJ2-1; D may be TRBD2 (5 bases). CDR1 is SGHVS and CDR2 is FQNEAQ in the germline V gene. Between the trimmed V and J ends, which lost 3 bases and 10 bases, there was a span of 16 bases. The CDR3 has 14 residues. The DNA for the CDR3 is TGTGCCAGCAGCTTGTCTTCGGGGTCGGGGGAGCAGTTCTTC. Residues: CASSLSSGSGEQFF.

The rearrangement joins TRBV9 to TRBJ1-5; no definite D call. Germline V gene lookup returns CDR1 SGDLS and CDR2 YYNGEE. Deletions cut 3 bases from V and 0 bases from J, with 7 bases between. The CDR3 is 14 residues long. The CDR3 DNA sequence: TGTGCCAGCAGCGGGGGTTATAGCAATCAGCCCCAGCATTTT. This codes for CASSGGYSNQPQHF.

The chain employs TRBV5-1 and TRBJ2-1; 9 bases are shared with TRBD1. CDR3 size: 15 residues. V lost 3 bases to trimming and J lost 7 bases; unmatched junction nucleotides: 8. Germline CDR1 SGHRS, CDR2 YFSETQ. Here the CDR3 reads CASSSSGTGYNEQFF. DNA for the CDR3: TGCGCCAGCAGCTCTTCCGGGACAGGGTATAATGAGCAGTTCTTC.

The chain recombines TRBV5-4 with TRBJ2-5; D could derive from TRBD1 or TRBD2 (6 bases each). V was clipped by 4 bases and J by 2 bases, with 12 bases between them. Germline lookup yields CDR1 SGHNT and CDR2 YYREEE (reference sequence). This CDR3 comprises 14 residues. The CDR3 here is CASSEGGRQETQYF. The DNA of the CDR3 is TGTGCCAGCAGCGAGGGGGGACGACAAGAGACCCAGTACTTC.

This rearrangement joins TRBV5-6 to TRBJ2-7; 11 bases agree with TRBD2. Unmatched junction bases numbered 9, after V lost 3 bases and J lost 7 bases. This CDR3 is 15 amino acids long. Germline assignment: CDR1 SGHDT and CDR2 YYEEEE. The DNA of the CDR3 is TGTGCCAGCAGCTCCGCACTAGCGGGGGTATGGGAGCAGTACTTC. Its translation: CASSSALAGVWEQYF.

This chain connects TRBV6-5 to TRBJ1-5; TRBD1 is a possible D gene (6 bases). The CDR3 has 16 residues. V was pared by 2 bases and J by 0 bases, with 11 bases between. The germline V gene encodes CDR1 MNHEY and CDR2 SVGAGI. The DNA for the CDR3 is TGTGCCAGCAGTTACGTTTCAGGGGTTAGCAATCAGCCCCAGCATTTT. Amino acid sequence: CASSYVSGVSNQPQHF.

The count of this clone is one. The chain recombines TRBV18 with TRBJ1-5; D is unresolved. The CDR3 is 16 residues long. The V end lost 3 bases, the J end lost 0 bases, and 12 bases lay between the germline ends. Germline CDR1 is KGHSH and CDR2 is LQKENI. CDR3 sequence: CASSPSGPGSNQPQHF. DNA of the CDR3: TGTGCCAGCTCACCCAGCGGGCCGGGTAGCAATCAGCCCCAGCATTTT.

This chain joins TRBV5-1 and TRBJ1-1, with 7 bases identical to TRBD1. The germline gives CDR1 SGHRS, CDR2 YFSETQ. This CDR3 contains 15 residues. Unmatched junction bases numbered 6, after V lost 0 bases and J lost 4 bases. The CDR3 DNA reads TGCGCCAGCAGCTTGGCGAAGGGGGCGGTCACTGAAGCTTTCTTT. Amino acid sequence: CASSLAKGAVTEAFF.

The gene calls are TRBV27 and TRBJ1-1, with D perhaps matching TRBD1 (5 bases). Trimming took 5 bases from V and 5 from J, leaving 12 bases between them. CDR3 size: 13 residues. From germline, CDR1 is MNHEY and CDR2 SMNVEV (reference sequence). CDR3 sequence (DNA): TGTGCCAGCAGTCAAAGTAGGGGTACTGAAGCTTTCTTT. It encodes CASSQSRGTEAFF.

The chain recombines TRBV19 with TRBJ1-1; D is undetermined. V dropped 3 bases and J dropped 1 base, with 15 bases sitting between them. This CDR3 has 16 amino acids. Germline V gene sequence: CDR1 LNHDA, CDR2 SQIVND (reference sequence). CDR3 sequence: CASSMRIGVRNTEAFF. The CDR3 nucleotides are TGTGCCAGTAGTATGAGGATCGGGGTAAGGAACACTGAAGCTTTCTTT.

Points on this clone: Other DNA sequences in this sample translate to the same CDR3. V usage is TRBV6-1 and J usage is TRBJ1-1; possible D gene TRBD1, 6 bases. The CDR3 totals 13 residues. Per germline, CDR1 MNHNS and CDR2 SASEGT. Trimming took off 6 bases at V and 1 base at J, with 9 bases between the two ends. Here the CDR3 reads CASRLQGNTEAFF. CDR3 coding DNA: TGTGCCAGCAGGTTACAGGGGAACACTGAAGCTTTCTTT.

This sequence joins TRBV7-2 and TRBJ2-1; 13 bases match TRBD2. V dropped 4 bases and J dropped 7; count of bases not matched to a gene: 4. The CDR3 covers 15 residues. The germline V gene has CDR1 SGHTA and CDR2 FQGNSA. CDR3 nucleotide sequence: TGTGCCAGCAGCTCCCGGACTAGCGGGAGAAATGAGCAGTTCTTC. Translation: CASSSRTSGRNEQFF.

This chain joins TRBV19 and TRBJ2-1, with TRBD2 identical over 7 bases. The CDR3 sequence is 15 residues long. Germline assignment: CDR1 LNHDA and CDR2 SQIVND (reference sequence). Trimming removed 6 bases from V and 5 bases from J; junction bases left unmatched: 10. The CDR3 DNA sequence: TGTGCCAGTAGAAGCCCCGGGGGGTCCCACAATGAGCAGTTCTTC. Translated, it gives CASRSPGGSHNEQFF.

The chain combines TRBV13 with TRBJ1-2, with 10 bases fitting TRBD1. V trimming: 1 base; J trimming: 4 bases; junction bases outside the gene matches: 9. Germline values: CDR1 PRHDT, CDR2 FYEKMQ (reference sequence). The CDR3 runs to 17 residues. The CDR3: CASSLDMTGGEIYGYTF. The CDR3 coding sequence is TGTGCCAGCAGCTTAGATATGACAGGGGGCGAGATCTATGGCTACACCTTC.

J is TRBJ2-7 and V is TRBV6-1; D remains ambiguous. Germline lookup yields CDR1 MNHNS and CDR2 SASEGT. The V end lost 3 bases, the J end lost 0 bases, and 9 bases lay between the germline ends. The CDR3 runs 14 residues. The DNA for the CDR3 is TGTGCCAGCAGTGAGGTGGGAAGCTCCTACGAGCAGTACTTC. Its protein is CASSEVGSSYEQYF.

This chain joins TRBV30 and TRBJ2-7; D is perhaps TRBD2 (6 bases). V lost 2 bases and J 0 bases, leaving 11 bases between the germline ends. In germline, CDR1 is GTSNPN, CDR2 SVGIG (reference sequence). The CDR3 covers 14 residues. In nucleotides, the CDR3 is TGTGCCTGGAGTACGGGACTCAGCTCCTACGAGCAGTACTTC. As protein: CAWSTGLSSYEQYF.

This chain uses TRBV5-1 with TRBJ1-5; a weak D match, TRBD1 (5 bases). Germline loops: CDR1 SGHRS, CDR2 YFSETQ. V lost 4 bases and J lost 5, with 19 bases in between. The CDR3 totals 16 residues. CDR3 region: CASSPDTPRGDQPQHF. CDR3 nucleotides: TGCGCCAGCAGCCCCGACACTCCCCGAGGGGATCAGCCCCAGCATTTT.

This chain connects TRBV20-1 to TRBJ1-2; D perhaps matches TRBD1 (5 bases). This CDR3 comprises 11 residues. Germline-derived CDR1 and CDR2 are DFQATT and SNEGSKA (reference sequence). V lost 0 bases, J lost 12 bases, and 11 bases lay in between. CDR3 bases: TGCAGTGCTAGAGAATTCGAGGGGAACACCTTC. Its protein is CSAREFEGNTF.

The J gene is TRBJ1-1, the V gene TRBV18; D is unresolved. The CDR3 length is 15 residues. Trimming stripped 0 bases from V and 1 base from J, with 9 bases between. Germline lookup yields CDR1 KGHSH and CDR2 LQKENI. CDR3 in DNA: TGTGCCAGCTCACCACCGGGAAAGGGGAACACTGAAGCTTTCTTT. Translating it yields CASSPPGKGNTEAFF.

This clone was recorded a few times. The rearrangement uses TRBV6-6 and TRBJ2-7; 7 bases map to TRBD2. The CDR3 sequence is 14 residues long. The trim removed 6 bases at V and 0 bases at J, leaving 5 bases unmatched. Germline V gene lookup returns CDR1 MNHNY and CDR2 SVGAGI (reference sequence). The CDR3 DNA is TGTGCCAGCAGATCTAGCGGCGCCTCCTACGAGCAGTACTTC. The encoded protein is CASRSSGASYEQYF.

This clone occurred once. In nucleotides, the CDR3 is TGCGCCAGCAGCTCGGTAGAGACCCAGTACTTC. Protein sequence: CASSSVETQYF. The chain uses TRBV5-1 and TRBJ2-5; D gene uncertain. Germline lookup yields CDR1 SGHRS and CDR2 YFSETQ. The CDR3 runs to 11 residues. Trimming removed 3 bases from V and 4 bases from J, with 4 bases in between.

This clone was detected only a few times. This CDR3 reads CASSIGQGLEEKLFF. For the CDR3, the DNA is TGTGCCAGTAGTATTGGACAGGGTCTAGAGGAAAAACTGTTTTTT. This chain links TRBV19 with TRBJ1-4; 8 positions match TRBD1. The CDR3 extends over 15 amino acids. After removal of 3 bases from V and 8 bases from J, the junction contained 8 bases not matched to a gene. In germline, CDR1 is LNHDA, CDR2 SQIVND (reference sequence).

This rearrangement joins TRBV5-6 to TRBJ2-3, with D tentatively TRBD1 or TRBD2 (6 bases each). The length of the CDR3 is 16 residues. Germline V gene lookup returns CDR1 SGHDT and CDR2 YYEEEE. V lost 0 bases, J lost 0 bases, and 11 bases lay in between. The CDR3 DNA is TGTGCCAGCAGCTTGGCGGGGGCGACCAGCACAGATACGCAGTATTTT. Translating gives CASSLAGATSTDTQYF.

The rearrangement links TRBV30 to TRBJ2-7, with D possibly being TRBD2 (6 bases). CDR1 and CDR2 from the germline V gene are GTSNPN and SVGIG (reference sequence). Between the trimmed V and J ends, which lost 4 bases and 7 bases, there was a span of 11 bases. The CDR3 contains 11 residues. CDR3: CAWTGGGEQYF. In DNA form, the CDR3 reads TGTGCCTGGACCGGGGGTGGAGAGCAGTACTTC.

V and J are TRBV29-1 and TRBJ2-3, with 7 bases identical to TRBD1. Germline assignment: CDR1 SQVTM and CDR2 ANQGSEA. The CDR3 is 12 amino acids. Losses at the gene ends were 5 bases for V and 4 bases for J; bases not matched to a gene: 3. For the CDR3, the DNA is TGCAGCGTTCGACAGGGCGCAGATACGCAGTATTTT. Translated, it gives CSVRQGADTQYF.